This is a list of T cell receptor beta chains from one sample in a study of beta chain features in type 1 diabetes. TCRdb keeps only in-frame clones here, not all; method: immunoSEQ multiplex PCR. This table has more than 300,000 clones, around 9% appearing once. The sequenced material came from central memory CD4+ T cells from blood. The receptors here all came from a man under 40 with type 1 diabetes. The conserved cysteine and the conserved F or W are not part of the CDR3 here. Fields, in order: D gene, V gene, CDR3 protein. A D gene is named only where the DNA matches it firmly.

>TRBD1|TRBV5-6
ASSPGTGGSNEQF
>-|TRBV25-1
ASSDSGAVSSYEQY
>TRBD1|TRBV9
ASSAAPTGEGAYGYT
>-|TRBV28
ASSPGTDNSPLH
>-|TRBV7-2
ASSSPGAADTQY
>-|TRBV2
ASSEEARTNEKLF
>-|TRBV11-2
ASSLQPYIQKAKNIQY
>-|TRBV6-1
ASIDSHTEAF
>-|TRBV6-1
ASSEWPAQTYEQY
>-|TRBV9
ASSALVSYEQY
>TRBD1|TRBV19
ASSDRGRTDTQY
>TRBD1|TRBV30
AGDRGKGGYT
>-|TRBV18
ASSPQGGDYEQY
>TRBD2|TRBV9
ASSPGTSHTDTQY
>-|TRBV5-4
ASRPDGNEQF
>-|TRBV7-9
ASTPWDTDTDTQY
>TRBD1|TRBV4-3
ASSHRRDRLGEDTQY
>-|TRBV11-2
ASSLIWDTQY
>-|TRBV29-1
SVEPTTESSYNEQF
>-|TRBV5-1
ASSLMGVLNGYT
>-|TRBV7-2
ASRPGTSGKNIQY
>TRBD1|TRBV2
ASRTGLGTEAF
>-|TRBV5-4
ASSLQGGYEQY
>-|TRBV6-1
ASSVSRASTDTQY
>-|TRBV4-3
ASSQEQGYGYT
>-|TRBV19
ASSPGPANYGYT
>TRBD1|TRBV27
ASRGQGYDGELF
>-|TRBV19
ASSIEAQGYNEQF
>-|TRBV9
ASSLQGSGNTIY
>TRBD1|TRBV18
ASSPQGAGQPQH
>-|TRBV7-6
ASSPTMNTEAF
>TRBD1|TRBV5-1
ASSTSTGSNEQF
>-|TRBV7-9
ASSFGPLYGYT
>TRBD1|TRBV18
ASSPTGTGNGYT
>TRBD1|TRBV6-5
ASNPTGGTYEQY
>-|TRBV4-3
ASSLAPGRPDTQY
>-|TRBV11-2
ASSLVSDQPQH
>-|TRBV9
ASGQANYGYT
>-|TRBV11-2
ASSQQPAVTQY
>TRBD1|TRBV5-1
ASSLQGASLDTQY
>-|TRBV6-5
ASSLGQGNTIY
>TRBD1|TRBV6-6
ASMDRGLYNEQF
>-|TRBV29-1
SVGSDTSSYNEQF
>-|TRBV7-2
ASSPGRVGNEQF
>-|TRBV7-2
ASSESRHGELF
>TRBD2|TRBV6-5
ASSPTSRLDTQY
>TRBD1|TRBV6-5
ASRTGTQETQY
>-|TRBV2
ASSEPQGGQPQH
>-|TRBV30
AWSVSRDGYT
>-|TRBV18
ASSPGRETQY
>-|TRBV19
ASSLRGRSYEQY
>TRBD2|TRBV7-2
ASSLRTSGGRTGNEQF
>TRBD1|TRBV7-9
ASSLVGTGYNEQF
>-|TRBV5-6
ASKFGRTTEAF
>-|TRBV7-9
ASSPRTQSAARPYNEQF
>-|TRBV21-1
ASSNQAEIPGNFRETQY